This T cell receptor beta chain was recovered during a study of shared clonotypes between healthy human individuals. A single count supports this clone. TCRdb's table, derived via immunoSEQ multiplex PCR, lists solely in-frame clones and lacks some. The data contain over 2 million clones, 85% to 95% of them singletons. The germline V gene encodes CDR1 LGHNA and CDR2 YSLEER. CDR3 length equals 16 residues. J was trimmed by 7 bases and V by 4 bases; bases with no gene match: 14. Sequencing input: naive CD4+ T cells from PBMCs. Subset given: CD45RA+ positively selected. The origin of this receptor is a man younger than 35 in good health. Some clones in this sample may be carry-over from other donors' samples. The V gene is TRBV4-3, the J gene TRBJ2-3; 7 nucleotides align to TRBD1. Here the CDR3 reads CASSRLGAGGPYTQYF. CDR3 coding DNA: TGCGCCAGCAGCCGCCTTGGGGCAGGGGGTCCGTATACGCAGTATTTT.